The clone carrying this T cell receptor beta chain was observed a handful of times. The antigen is undetermined. Trimming took 2 bases from V and 7 from J; bases not matched to a gene: 16. Looked up from germline, CDR1 is LGHNA and CDR2 is YNFKEQ. This CDR3 spans 17 amino acids. Through a sample-barcoded 5' primer and a J-beta primer mix, a second PCR was run for about 6 to 11 cycles. Each cDNA molecule, via a template-switch adaptor with 12 random nucleotides, was tagged. All samples yielded 2.5 million or more CDR3-containing paired-end reads. Using its own MiXCR run on the 5' RACE reads, TCRdb lists one record per CDR3 protein. This sample has roughly 1.5 million distinct CDR3 sequences, with roughly 43% found just once. The sample comes from a study of blood T cells in healthy people across ages. Findings of the study overall: Higher diversity and more naive CD4+ cells were features of long-lived donors, compared to aged donors.

The sequence was collected from a woman aged 18 to 35 in good health. V is TRBV4-2 and J is TRBJ2-7; the match to TRBD2 covers 8 bases. Sequences were obtained from blood. Written as DNA, the CDR3 is TGTGCCAGCAGCCAATCCCTTACTAGCGGCTCCTACAATGAGCAGTACTTC. Encoded protein: CASSQSLTSGSYNEQYF.